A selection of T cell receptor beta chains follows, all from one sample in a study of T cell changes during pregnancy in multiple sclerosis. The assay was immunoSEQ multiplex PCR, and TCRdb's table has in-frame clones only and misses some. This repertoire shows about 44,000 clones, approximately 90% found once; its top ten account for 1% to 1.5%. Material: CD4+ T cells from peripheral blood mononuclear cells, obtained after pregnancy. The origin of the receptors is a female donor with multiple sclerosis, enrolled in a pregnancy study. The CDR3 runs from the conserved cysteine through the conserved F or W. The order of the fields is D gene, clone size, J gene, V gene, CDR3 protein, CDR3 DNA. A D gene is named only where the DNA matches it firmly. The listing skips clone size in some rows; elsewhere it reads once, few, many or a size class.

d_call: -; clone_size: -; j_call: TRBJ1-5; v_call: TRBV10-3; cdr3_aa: CAISGDNDQPQHF; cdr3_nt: TGTGCCATCAGCGGGGACAACGATCAGCCCCAGCATTTT
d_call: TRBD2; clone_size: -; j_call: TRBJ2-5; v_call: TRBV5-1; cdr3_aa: CASSSREGQETQYF; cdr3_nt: TGCGCCAGCAGCTCCCGGGAGGGGCAAGAGACCCAGTACTTC
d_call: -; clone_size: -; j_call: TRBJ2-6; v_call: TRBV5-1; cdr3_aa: CASSLMPGSGANVLTF; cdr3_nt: TGCGCCAGCAGCTTGATGCCAGGCTCTGGGGCCAACGTCCTGACTTTC
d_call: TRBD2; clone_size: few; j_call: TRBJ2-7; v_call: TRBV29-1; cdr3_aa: CSVEARTSGRGYEQYF; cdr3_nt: TGCAGCGTTGAAGCTCGGACTAGCGGGAGAGGCTACGAGCAGTACTTC
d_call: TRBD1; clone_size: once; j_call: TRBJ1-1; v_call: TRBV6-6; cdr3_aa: CASSSVGQGAQAFF; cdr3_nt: TGTGCCAGCAGTTCCGTGGGACAGGGGGCGCAAGCTTTCTTT
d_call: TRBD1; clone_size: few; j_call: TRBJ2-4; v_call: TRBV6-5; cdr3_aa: CASSSTGDIQYF; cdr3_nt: TGTGCCAGCAGTTCGACAGGGGACATTCAGTACTTC
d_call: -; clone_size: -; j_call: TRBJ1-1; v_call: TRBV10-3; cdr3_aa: CAISESEGMNTEAFF; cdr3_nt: TGTGCCATCAGTGAGTCTGAGGGCATGAACACTGAAGCTTTCTTT
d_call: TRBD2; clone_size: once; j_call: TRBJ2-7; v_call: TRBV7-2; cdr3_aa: CASSRTSGSINEQYF; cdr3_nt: TGTGCCAGCAGCCGGACTAGCGGGAGCATCAACGAGCAGTACTTC
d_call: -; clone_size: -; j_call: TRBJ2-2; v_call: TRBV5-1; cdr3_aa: CASSSRSIGSGELFF; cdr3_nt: TGCGCCAGCAGCTCGAGGAGCATTGGGTCCGGGGAGCTGTTTTTT
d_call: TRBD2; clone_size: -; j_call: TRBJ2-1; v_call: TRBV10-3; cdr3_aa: CAISGGLGGNEQFF; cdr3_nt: TGTGCCATCAGTGGGGGACTAGGTGGCAATGAGCAGTTCTTC
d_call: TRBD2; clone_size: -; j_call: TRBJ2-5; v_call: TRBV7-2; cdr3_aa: CASRTSGAGETQYF; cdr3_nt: TGTGCCAGCAGGACTAGCGGGGCAGGGGAGACCCAGTACTTC
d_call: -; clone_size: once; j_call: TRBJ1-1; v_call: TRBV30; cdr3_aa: CAWSPGVGDTEAFF; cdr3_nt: TGTGCCTGGAGTCCGGGAGTCGGCGACACTGAAGCTTTCTTT
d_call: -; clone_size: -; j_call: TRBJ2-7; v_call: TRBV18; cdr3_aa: CASSPSRSHSYEQYF; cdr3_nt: TGTGCCAGCTCACCATCGAGGAGCCACTCCTACGAGCAGTACTTC
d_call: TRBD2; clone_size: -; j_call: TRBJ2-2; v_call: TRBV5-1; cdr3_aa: CASSSRTSGNTGELFF; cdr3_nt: TGCGCCAGCAGCTCAAGGACTAGCGGGAACACCGGGGAGCTGTTTTTT
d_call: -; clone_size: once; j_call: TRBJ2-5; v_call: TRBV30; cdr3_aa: CAWTGDIEETQYF; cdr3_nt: TGTGCCTGGACAGGGGACATTGAAGAGACCCAGTACTTC
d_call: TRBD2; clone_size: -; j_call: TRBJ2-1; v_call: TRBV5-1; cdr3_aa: CASSSGTSDYNEQFF; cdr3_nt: TGCGCCAGCAGCTCCGGGACTAGCGACTACAATGAGCAGTTCTTC
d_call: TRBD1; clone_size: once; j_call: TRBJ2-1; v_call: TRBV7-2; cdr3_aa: CASSLSRDREQFF; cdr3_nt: TGTGCCAGCAGCTTATCGAGGGACAGGGAGCAGTTCTTC
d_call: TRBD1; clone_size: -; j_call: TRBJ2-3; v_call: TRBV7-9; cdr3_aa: CASSRSTGGKTDTQYF; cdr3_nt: TGTGCCAGCAGCCGATCGACAGGGGGCAAGACAGATACGCAGTATTTT
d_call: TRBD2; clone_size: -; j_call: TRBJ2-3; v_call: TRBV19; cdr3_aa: CASSATTSGRADTQYF; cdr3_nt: TGTGCCAGTAGCGCAACGACTAGCGGGAGGGCAGATACGCAGTATTTT
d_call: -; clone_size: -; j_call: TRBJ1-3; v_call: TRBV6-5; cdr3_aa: CASSYDRRGDTIYF; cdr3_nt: TGTGCCAGCAGTTACGACAGGCGAGGGGACACCATATATTTT
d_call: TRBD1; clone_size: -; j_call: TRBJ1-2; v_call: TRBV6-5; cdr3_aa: CASSYDRAPYGYTF; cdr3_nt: TGTGCCAGCAGTTACGACAGGGCCCCATATGGCTACACCTTC
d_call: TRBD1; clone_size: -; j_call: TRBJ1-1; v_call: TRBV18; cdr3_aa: CASSPRQGDLNTEAFF; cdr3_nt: TGTGCCAGCTCACCAAGACAGGGCGACTTGAACACTGAAGCTTTCTTT
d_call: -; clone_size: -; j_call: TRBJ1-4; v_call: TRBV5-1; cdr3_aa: CASSRRANEKLFF; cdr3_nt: TGCGCCAGCAGCCGGCGGGCTAATGAAAAACTGTTTTTT
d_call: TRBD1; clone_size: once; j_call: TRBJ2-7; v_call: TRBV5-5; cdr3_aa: CASSFGPGTGVFEQYF; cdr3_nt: TGTGCCAGCAGCTTTGGCCCCGGGACAGGGGTATTCGAGCAGTACTTC
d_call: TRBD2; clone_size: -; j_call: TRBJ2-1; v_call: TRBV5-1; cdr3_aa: CASGIAGDVHNEQFF; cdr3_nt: TGCGCCAGCGGGATAGCGGGAGACGTCCACAATGAGCAGTTCTTC
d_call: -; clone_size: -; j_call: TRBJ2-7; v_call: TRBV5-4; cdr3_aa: CASSLGGYEQYF; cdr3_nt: TGTGCCAGCAGCTTGGGCGGTTACGAGCAGTACTTC
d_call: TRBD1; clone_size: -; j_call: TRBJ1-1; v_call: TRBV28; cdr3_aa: CASGDRVTEAFF; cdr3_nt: TGTGCCAGCGGGGACAGGGTAACTGAAGCTTTCTTT
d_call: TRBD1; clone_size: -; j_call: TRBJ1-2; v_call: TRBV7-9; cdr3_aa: CASSLMTGGYGYTF; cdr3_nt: TGTGCCAGCAGCTTGATGACAGGGGGCTATGGCTACACCTTC
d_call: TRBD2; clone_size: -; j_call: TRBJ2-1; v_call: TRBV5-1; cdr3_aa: CASSFKAGGNEQFF; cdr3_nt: TGCGCCAGCAGCTTTAAAGCGGGAGGCAATGAGCAGTTCTTC
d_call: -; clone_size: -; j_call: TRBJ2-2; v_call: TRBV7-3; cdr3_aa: CASSLRQGFGELFF; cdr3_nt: TGTGCCAGCAGCTTACGGCAGGGGTTCGGGGAGCTGTTTTTT
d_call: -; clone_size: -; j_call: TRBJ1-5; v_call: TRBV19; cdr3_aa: CASKGGLGNQPQHF; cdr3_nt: TGTGCCAGTAAAGGGGGATTGGGTAATCAGCCCCAGCATTTT
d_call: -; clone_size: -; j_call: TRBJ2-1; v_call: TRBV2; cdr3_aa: CASSEALRGNEQFF; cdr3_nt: TGTGCCAGCAGTGAAGCGCTTCGGGGAAATGAGCAGTTCTTC
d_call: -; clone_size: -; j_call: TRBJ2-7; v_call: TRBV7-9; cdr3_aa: CASTYEGIGEQYF; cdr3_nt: TGTGCCAGCACCTACGAGGGAATAGGCGAGCAGTACTTC
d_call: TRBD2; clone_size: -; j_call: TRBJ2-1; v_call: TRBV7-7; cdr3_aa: CASSLNLAGVGNEQFF; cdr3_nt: TGTGCCAGCAGCCTAAATCTAGCGGGAGTAGGAAATGAGCAGTTCTTC
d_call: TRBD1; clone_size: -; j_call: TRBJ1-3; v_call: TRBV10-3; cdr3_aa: CAISDSFGTGGGNTIYF; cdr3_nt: TGTGCCATCAGTGACTCCTTCGGGACAGGGGGCGGAAACACCATATATTTT
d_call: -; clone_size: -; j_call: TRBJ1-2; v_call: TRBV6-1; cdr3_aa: CASSAAGTQGYTF; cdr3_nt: TGTGCCAGCAGTGCCGCCGGGACACAAGGCTACACCTTC
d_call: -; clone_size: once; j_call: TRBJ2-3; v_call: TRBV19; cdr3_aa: CASTDRSTDTQYF; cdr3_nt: TGTGCCAGCACGGACAGAAGCACAGATACGCAGTATTTT